What follows are 22 T cell receptor beta chains derived from one specimen sequenced in a study of read filtering for tumor transcriptome and immune sequencing. This library used roughly 430 ng RNA and molecular barcoded adaptors spanning alpha/delta and beta/gamma chains. TCRdb recomputed calls from the reads with MiXCR, one row per CDR3 protein. The sample lists 43,000 or so distinct CDR3 sequences, 20% seen once, with over 35% in the top ten. Material: a population of CD138-negative cells sorted from bone marrow. The receptors shown here come from a donor aged 40 or over with multiple myeloma.

A remark on this clonotype: A junction end diverges from the germline sequence, so it may reflect a read error. The V call is TRBV19, the J call TRBJ2-2, with D possibly TRBD2 on 6 matching bases. There are 15 residues in the CDR3. Looked up from germline, CDR1 is LNHDA and CDR2 is SQIVND (reference sequence). CDR3 region: CAGSYSGPNTGELFF. The CDR3 nucleotides read TGTGCCGGTAGTTATAGCGGACCGAACACCGGGGAGCTGTTTTTT.

Many counts were recorded for this clonotype. The chain employs TRBV28 and TRBJ2-7, with D unclear. Trimming pared 3 bases from V and 3 bases from J, leaving 12 bases between. CDR1 and CDR2 (germline): MDHEN, SYDVKM. CDR3 length equals 14 residues. The CDR3 protein is CASSLGHLGYEQYF. The DNA for the CDR3 is TGTGCCAGCAGTTTGGGTCATTTGGGCTACGAGCAGTACTTC.

The V call is TRBV29-1, the J call TRBJ2-3, with D possibly TRBD2 on 5 matching bases. The CDR3 sequence is 11 residues long. Germline V gene sequence: CDR1 SQVTM, CDR2 ANQGSEA. Trimming removed 6 bases at V and 1 base at J, with 5 bases between. CDR3 protein: CSVGGTDTQYF. As DNA, the CDR3 is TGCAGCGTCGGGGGCACAGATACGCAGTATTTT.

In this sample, this clonotype turned up a few times. This rearrangement joins TRBV3-1 to TRBJ2-3; D is uncertain. V shed 2 bases and J shed 6 bases, with 9 bases lying between them. The CDR3 has 13 amino acids. Germline loops: CDR1 LGHDT, CDR2 YNNKEL (reference sequence). The DNA for the CDR3 is TGTGCCAGCAGCCAACGTGAAGGGGATACGCAGTATTTT. It encodes CASSQREGDTQYF.

The chain employs TRBV12-3 or TRBV12-4 and TRBJ2-7, with 9 bases that match TRBD2. Trimming at V came to 6 bases and at J to 3 bases, leaving 6 bases not matched to a gene. This CDR3 comprises 14 residues. The CDR3 DNA sequence: TGTGCCAGCAGGGGGGCTAGCGGGGACTACGAGCAGTACTTC. Its protein is CASRGASGDYEQYF.

The rearrangement uses TRBV19 and TRBJ2-1; a weak D match, TRBD2 (6 bases). CDR3 size: 14 residues. Between the trimmed V and J ends, which lost 3 bases and 8 bases, there was a span of 14 bases. Germline CDR1 and CDR2: LNHDA and SQIVND (reference sequence). The CDR3 loop reads CASSMEGMVDEQFF. For the CDR3, the DNA is TGTGCCAGTAGTATGGAGGGAATGGTGGATGAGCAGTTCTTC.

This clonotype was seen at least ten times. This chain connects TRBV29-1 to TRBJ1-1; D is uncertain. V lost 6 bases and J 3 bases, leaving 14 bases between the germline ends. Germline V CDR1 and CDR2: SQVTM, ANQGSEA. The CDR3 consists of 13 residues. CDR3 protein: CSVPREYDTEAFF. CDR3 in DNA: TGCAGCGTCCCCCGGGAGTATGACACTGAAGCTTTCTTT.

The sample holds many counts of this clonotype. This chain uses TRBV29-1 with TRBJ2-1, with a weak D call TRBD1 (6 bases). V dropped 7 bases and J dropped 4 bases, with 11 bases sitting between them. The germline CDR1 and CDR2 sequences are SQVTM and ANQGSEA. CDR3 length: 12 residues. The CDR3 protein is CSARTAYNEQFF. In DNA, the CDR3 is TGCAGCGCTCGGACAGCTTACAATGAGCAGTTCTTC.

This clonotype was observed a handful of times. The chain recombines TRBV7-6 with TRBJ1-5, with no clear D. Trimming pared 0 bases from V and 10 bases from J, leaving 13 bases between. The germline CDR1 and CDR2 sequences are SGHVS and FNYEAQ. The CDR3 extends over 14 amino acids. The CDR3 DNA sequence: TGTGCCAGCAGCTTAGCGGTCGGGGAGAAACCCCAGCATTTT. Translation: CASSLAVGEKPQHF.

This clonotype was found many times. The chain uses TRBV12-3 or TRBV12-4 and TRBJ1-1; D remains ambiguous. The V and J ends lost 6 bases and 0 bases respectively, with 17 bases between them. The CDR3 totals 16 residues. The DNA of the CDR3 is TGTGCCAGCAGCCCCACCGGTGGCGAGTTGAACACTGAAGCTTTCTTT. This gives the protein CASSPTGGELNTEAFF.

The sample holds a few counts of this clonotype. A much larger clonotype is one base distant, so this may be a read error. No conserved phenylalanine or tryptophan ends this CDR3, so it is likely a read error. V is TRBV7-9 and J is TRBJ2-7; possibly TRBD1 for D (6 bases). Germline V lookup: CDR1 SEHNR, CDR2 FQNEAQ (reference sequence). The V gene lost 5 bases and the J gene lost 6 bases, with 14 bases spanning the gap. The CDR3 contains 13 residues. The CDR3 is CASSDPGDLEQYS. The CDR3 DNA sequence: TGTGCCAGCAGCGACCCAGGGGATCTCGAGCAGTACTCC.

About this clonotype: It may be a read error: a sequence one base away is much more abundant. This chain joins TRBV7-9 and TRBJ2-1; 11 positions agree with TRBD2. Germline CDR1 SEHNR, CDR2 FQNEAQ (reference sequence). This CDR3 spans 15 amino acids. For the CDR3, the DNA is TGTGCCAGCAGCTTAGTGGGACTAGCGGTCAATGAGCAGCTCTTC. Translation gives CASSLVGLAVNEQLF.

This clonotype was observed many times. The rearrangement joins TRBV5-1 to TRBJ2-1, with 13 bases identical to TRBD2. CDR3 length equals 15 residues. The ends lost 4 bases at V and 3 bases at J; junction bases unmatched: 1. In germline, CDR1 is SGHRS, CDR2 YFSETQ. CDR3 bases: TGCGCCAGCAGCGGACTAGCGGGAGTCTACAATGAGCAGTTCTTC. Translation gives CASSGLAGVYNEQFF.

This clonotype was observed many times. The chain combines TRBV2 with TRBJ1-5; 7 bases align to TRBD1. The ends lost 7 bases at V and 6 bases at J; junction bases unmatched: 3. Germline loops: CDR1 SNHLY, CDR2 FYNNEI. The CDR3 spans 12 residues. This CDR3 is CASNTGVQPQHF. The CDR3 nucleotides read TGTGCCAGCAACACAGGGGTTCAGCCCCAGCATTTT.

Ten or more counts support this clonotype. The CDR3 DNA is TGTGCCAGCGGAGGGGAGGACACCGGGGAGCTGTTTTTT. Translating gives CASGGEDTGELFF. The rearrangement links TRBV2 to TRBJ2-2, with D perhaps TRBD2 (6 bases). Per the germline V gene, CDR1 is SNHLY and CDR2 is FYNNEI. This CDR3 is built from 13 residues. V gave up 8 bases and J gave up 3 bases, with 10 bases separating them.

Remarks on this clonotype: A much larger clone lies a single base off, so this may be a read error. The CDR3 sequence: CAGSFGGLRTEAFF. The CDR3 bases are TGTGCCGGCAGTTTCGGGGGATTGAGGACTGAAGCTTTCTTT. V is TRBV12-3 or TRBV12-4 and J is TRBJ1-1, with TRBD1 as a possible D gene (5 bases). CDR3 size: 14 residues.

This clonotype occurred many times. The chain is built from TRBV18 and TRBJ2-1; TRBD1 matches 9 bases. Germline V CDR1 and CDR2: KGHSH, LQKENI. This CDR3 is built from 15 residues. Unmatched junction bases numbered 10, after V lost 6 bases and J lost 7 bases. The CDR3 nucleotides read TGTGCCAGCTCGATACAGGGGGCGCGGGGGAATGAGCAGTTCTTC. This sequence encodes CASSIQGARGNEQFF.

This clonotype has just a few counts. Just one base apart from a much larger clone, this may be a read error. CDR3 residues: CASSVGGNRVDNEQFF. The CDR3 region has the DNA TGTGCCAGCTCGGTGGGGGGCAACAGGGTGGACAATGAGCAGTTCTTC. This rearrangement joins TRBV12-3 or TRBV12-4 to TRBJ2-1; perhaps D is TRBD1 or TRBD2 (6 bases each). The CDR3 extends over 16 amino acids. V shed 8 bases and J shed 5 bases, with 22 bases lying between them.

This clonotype has a count of ten or more. This rearrangement joins TRBV2 to TRBJ2-1; TRBD2 matches at 7 bases. Germline V gene data show CDR1 as SNHLY and CDR2 as FYNNEI. V lost 6 bases and J lost 6; bases outside the gene matches: 17. The CDR3 contains 17 residues. DNA of the CDR3: TGTGCCAGCAGGGCAGCCAGCGGGATGATCGTATTCAATGAGCAGTTCTTC. This gives the protein CASRAASGMIVFNEQFF.

This clonotype was seen ten or more times. The chain recombines TRBV7-9 with TRBJ2-7; TRBD1 or TRBD2 may be the D gene (5 bases each). V shed 1 base and J shed 3 bases, with 7 bases lying between them. Germline V gene data show CDR1 as SEHNR and CDR2 as FQNEAQ (reference sequence). The CDR3 spans 13 residues. The CDR3 is CASSLEGRYEQYF. The CDR3 DNA is TGTGCCAGCAGCTTAGAGGGACGCTACGAGCAGTACTTC.

In its sample, this clonotype was seen many times. The chain employs TRBV19 and TRBJ2-1, with 10 bases identical to TRBD2. This CDR3 spans 17 amino acids. Per germline, CDR1 LNHDA and CDR2 SQIVND (reference sequence). The junction had 7 bases not matched to a gene; V was cut back by 3 bases and J by 2 bases. Written as DNA, the CDR3 is TGTGCCAGTAGTATTCTGAGTAGCGGGAGGACCTACAATGAGCAGTTCTTC. This translates into CASSILSSGRTYNEQFF.

Many counts were recorded for this clonotype. The rearrangement joins TRBV4-3 to TRBJ1-6; maybe TRBD1 (6 bases). Germline V gives CDR1 LGHNA, CDR2 YSLEER. The ends were cut back, 4 bases at V and 7 bases at J, with 14 bases in the middle. The CDR3 is 15 residues long. The CDR3 sequence is CASSLRDQGNSPLHF. CDR3 DNA sequence: TGCGCCAGCAGCCTCCGAGACCAGGGGAATTCACCCCTCCACTTT.